These T cell receptor beta chains were read from a single sample in a study of cytomegalovirus exposure and HLA in healthy donors. Only in-frame clones appear in the TCRdb table, and some are missing; sequencing was by immunoSEQ multiplex PCR. The table lists about 130,000 clones, with 1% in the top ten. The sample was PBMCs. These receptors all come from a man younger than 35 in good health and CMV-seronegative. The CDR3 runs from the conserved cysteine through the conserved F or W. The D gene is left open where the match is weak.

V: TRBV6-1
D: NA
J: TRBJ2-1
CDR3: CASSEWAGNSYNEQFF
DNA: TGTGCCAGCAGTGAATGGGCAGGGAACTCCTACAATGAGCAGTTCTTC

V: TRBV7-7
D: TRBD2
J: TRBJ2-1
CDR3: CASSPVAGGVDNEQFF
DNA: TGTGCTAGCAGCCCCGTGGCGGGGGGCGTCGACAATGAGCAGTTCTTC

V: TRBV2
D: NA
J: TRBJ1-3
CDR3: CASSEPLQVTGNTIYF
DNA: TGTGCCAGCAGTGAACCCTTACAGGTTACTGGAAACACCATATATTTT

V: TRBV11-2
D: NA
J: TRBJ2-5
CDR3: CASSLLAAKTQYF
DNA: TGTGCCAGCAGCCTACTAGCCGCTAAGACCCAGTACTTC

V: TRBV7-2
D: NA
J: TRBJ2-3
CDR3: CASTRTTLTDTQYF
DNA: TGTGCCAGCACCCGGACTACGCTCACAGATACGCAGTATTTT

V: TRBV4-1
D: TRBD2
J: TRBJ2-2
CDR3: CASSQEGGGPSNTGELFF
DNA: TGCGCCAGCAGCCAAGAGGGGGGAGGGCCATCGAACACCGGGGAGCTGTTTTTT

V: TRBV28
D: TRBD2
J: TRBJ2-3
CDR3: CASSTGTSGMRRDTQYF
DNA: TGTGCCAGCAGTACCGGGACTAGCGGGATGCGAAGAGATACGCAGTATTTT

V: TRBV5-6
D: NA
J: TRBJ2-4
CDR3: CASSLGRDSSIQYF
DNA: TGTGCCAGCAGCTTGGGCAGGGATTCGAGCATTCAGTACTTC

V: TRBV4-1
D: TRBD1
J: TRBJ1-1
CDR3: CASRQGGYVMTEAFF
DNA: TGCGCCAGCCGACAGGGAGGATATGTGATGACTGAAGCTTTCTTT

V: TRBV28
D: TRBD1
J: TRBJ1-2
CDR3: CASSSSRTGGSDGYTF
DNA: TGTGCCAGCAGTTCAAGCAGGACAGGGGGCAGCGATGGCTACACCTTC

V: TRBV13
D: NA
J: TRBJ1-2
CDR3: CASSISELHGYTF
DNA: TGTGCCAGCAGCATATCAGAATTACATGGCTACACCTTC

V: TRBV7-3
D: TRBD2
J: TRBJ2-3
CDR3: CASTPRVLAGGGDTQYF
DNA: TGTGCCAGCACCCCGAGGGTCCTAGCGGGGGGTGGTGATACGCAGTATTTT

V: TRBV9
D: TRBD1
J: TRBJ1-1
CDR3: CASSVSQGRVTEAFF
DNA: TGTGCCAGCAGCGTCTCACAGGGGCGGGTCACTGAAGCTTTCTTT

V: TRBV9
D: TRBD1
J: TRBJ1-2
CDR3: CASNEPTQQGTNYGYTF
DNA: TGTGCCAGCAACGAGCCCACCCAACAGGGGACTAACTATGGCTACACCTTC

V: TRBV5-1
D: TRBD1
J: TRBJ1-4
CDR3: CASRTGVADGPIEKLFF
DNA: TGCGCCAGCAGAACAGGGGTGGCAGACGGACCCATTGAAAAACTGTTTTTT

V: TRBV12-1
D: NA
J: TRBJ2-7
CDR3: CASSFGWRGPAYEQYF
DNA: TGTGCCAGCAGCTTTGGTTGGCGGGGCCCGGCATACGAGCAGTACTTC

V: TRBV30
D: TRBD2
J: TRBJ2-3
CDR3: CAWTRTSGTDTQYF
DNA: TGTGCCTGGACTCGGACTAGCGGCACAGATACGCAGTATTTT

V: TRBV9
D: NA
J: TRBJ1-2
CDR3: CASSHRLSNYGYTF
DNA: TGTGCCAGCAGCCACAGGCTCTCTAACTATGGCTACACCTTC

V: TRBV27
D: NA
J: TRBJ2-1
CDR3: CASSSRTINNEQFF
DNA: TGTGCCAGCAGTTCGCGGACTATCAACAATGAGCAGTTCTTC

V: TRBV9
D: TRBD1
J: TRBJ1-1
CDR3: CASSRGVDRGHTEAFF
DNA: TGTGCCAGCAGCCGGGGCGTCGACAGGGGGCACACTGAAGCTTTCTTT

V: TRBV5-1
D: NA
J: TRBJ1-1
CDR3: CASRVDRVNTEAFF
DNA: TGCGCCAGCAGAGTAGACAGAGTGAACACTGAAGCTTTCTTT